Below are 20 T cell receptor beta chains sequenced from a single sample in a study of blood T cell repertoires in COVID-19. Data came from immunoSEQ multiplex PCR; TCRdb stores just in-frame clones and leaves some out. The repertoire includes approximately 160,000 clones, 80% to 90% of them detected once, and 3% to 4% sits in the top ten. Sequencing was performed on peripheral blood. These receptors were taken from a woman between 65 and 79 years old with acute or convalescent COVID-19.

The chain carries TRBV7-2 and TRBJ1-6; 8 nucleotides agree with TRBD1. Losses at the gene ends were 6 bases for V and 2 bases for J; bases not matched to a gene: 9. This CDR3 comprises 17 residues. Germline loops: CDR1 SGHTA, CDR2 FQGNSA. Here the CDR3 reads CASRGQAGDTYNSPLHF. The CDR3 DNA is TGTGCCAGCAGGGGACAGGCAGGGGACACCTATAATTCACCCCTCCACTTT.

The CDR3 coding sequence is TGTGCCAGCAGTGGGCAGGGACTAGCGGGATACAATGAGCAGTTCTTC. This translates into CASSGQGLAGYNEQFF. The gene calls are TRBV25-1 and TRBJ2-1; TRBD2 matches at 13 bases. The CDR3 has 16 amino acids. Germline CDR1 reads MGHDK; CDR2 reads SYGVNS. V lost 4 bases to trimming and J lost 4 bases; unmatched junction nucleotides: 4.

The V call is TRBV3-1 (or the pseudogene TRBV3-2), the J call TRBJ1-2, with 10 bases lining up with TRBD1. Germline trimming cut 3 bases from V and 4 bases from J; bases unmatched to any gene: 5. The CDR3 extends over 15 amino acids. The V gene's germline CDR1 is LGHDT and CDR2 YNNKEL (reference sequence). DNA for the CDR3: TGTGCCAGCAGCCAGTCGACAGGGGGCGGCTATGGCTACACCTTC. Translated: CASSQSTGGGYGYTF.

The genes are TRBV7-9 and TRBJ2-1; 9 nucleotides line up with TRBD1. The CDR3 runs to 14 residues. Germline assignment: CDR1 SEHNR and CDR2 FQNEAQ (reference sequence). V shed 1 base, J shed 8 bases, and the junction held 3 bases outside the gene matches. DNA of the CDR3: TGTGCCAGCAGCTTAGACAGGGGGCGGGATGAGCAGTTCTTC. Encoded protein: CASSLDRGRDEQFF.

The rearrangement uses TRBV20-1 and TRBJ1-6; TRBD1 matches at 8 bases. The junction had 6 bases not matched to a gene; V was cut back by 3 bases and J by 8 bases. This CDR3 has 14 residues. Germline V gene sequence: CDR1 DFQATT, CDR2 SNEGSKA (reference sequence). The DNA for the CDR3 is TGCAGTGCTAGTGTCGGGACAGGCCATTCACCCCTCCACTTT. This gives the protein CSASVGTGHSPLHF.

This clone was counted between two and nine times. The chain couples TRBV10-2 to TRBJ2-1, with 14 bases matching TRBD2. V dropped 5 bases and J dropped 8; count of bases not matched to a gene: 5. This CDR3 has 15 residues. Germline V gives CDR1 WSHSY, CDR2 SAAADI. The CDR3 protein is CASSNRGLAGDEQFF. The CDR3 region has the DNA TGCGCCAGCAGTAATAGGGGACTAGCGGGAGATGAGCAGTTCTTC.

The chain uses TRBV2 and TRBJ2-1, with D unclear. Trimming took 2 bases from V and 4 from J, leaving 9 bases between them. The CDR3 consists of 14 residues. Germline-derived CDR1 and CDR2 are SNHLY and FYNNEI. In DNA form, the CDR3 reads TGTGCCAGCAGTGAACTGGGCTCGTACAATGAGCAGTTCTTC. This sequence encodes CASSELGSYNEQFF. The variable domain in full, with the rest retrieved from reference TRBV2 and TRBJ2-1, is EPEVTQTPSHQVTQMGQEVILRCVPISNHLYFYWYRQILGQKVEFLVSFYNNEISEKSEIFDDQFSVERPDGSNFTLKIRSTKLEDSAMYFCASSELGSYNEQFFGPGTRLTVL.

The chain is built from TRBV7-9 and TRBJ1-2, with D uncertain. The ends were cut back, 4 bases at V and 0 bases at J, with 21 bases in the middle. In germline, CDR1 is SEHNR, CDR2 FQNEAQ (reference sequence). This CDR3 spans 18 amino acids. The CDR3 DNA reads TGTGCCAGCAGCTCCTCCGGTCCAACCCCGAAAACTAACTATGGCTACACCTTC. It specifies CASSSSGPTPKTNYGYTF.

Written as DNA, the CDR3 is TGTGCCAGCAGTGGGGGGGGTGAGCGGAATTCACCCCTCCACTTT. This gives the protein CASSGGGERNSPLHF. The rearrangement joins TRBV6-4 to TRBJ1-6, with TRBD1 as a possible D gene (5 bases). V was pared by 4 bases and J by 7 bases, with 14 bases between. Germline values: CDR1 MRHNA, CDR2 SNTAGT. The CDR3 runs 15 residues.

The sample holds a few counts of this clone. The same CDR3 is also encoded by other DNA sequences in this sample. The gene calls are TRBV6-1 and TRBJ1-3, with D tentatively TRBD1 (6 bases). The ends were cut back, 2 bases at V and 0 bases at J, with 8 bases in the middle. The CDR3 has 15 amino acids. CDR1 and CDR2 from the germline V gene are MNHNS and SASEGT. The DNA of the CDR3 is TGTGCCAGCAGTGAACTAGGGGGCTCTGGAAACACCATATATTTT. Protein product: CASSELGGSGNTIYF.

The chain links TRBV5-8 to TRBJ2-1; D is ambiguous. Germline loops: CDR1 SGHTS, CDR2 YDEGEE. This CDR3 contains 15 residues. V was trimmed by 0 bases and J by 6 bases, leaving 13 bases between them. The CDR3 DNA reads as TGTGCCAGCAGCTTGGGACATCCGAGATTCAATGAGCAGTTCTTC. It encodes CASSLGHPRFNEQFF.

The chain combines TRBV13 with TRBJ1-1; 8 positions match TRBD1. CDR3 length: 14 residues. Trimming took 5 bases from V and 13 from J; bases not matched to a gene: 15. Germline lookup yields CDR1 PRHDT and CDR2 FYEKMQ (reference sequence). The CDR3 sequence is CASSPMDRAGQIFF. CDR3 nucleotides: TGTGCCAGCAGCCCGATGGACAGGGCAGGACAGATTTTCTTT. The variable domain in full, with the rest retrieved from reference TRBV13 and TRBJ1-1, is AAGVIQSPRHLIKEKRETATLKCYPIPRHDTVYWYQQGPGQDPQFLISFYEKMQSDKGSIPDRFSAQQFSDYHSELNMSSLELGDSALYFCASSPMDRAGQIFFGQGTRLTVV.

The chain is built from TRBV18 and TRBJ1-2; TRBD1 matches at 7 bases. V trimming: 1 base; J trimming: 4 bases; junction bases outside the gene matches: 6. CDR1 is KGHSH, CDR2 LQKENI, per germline. The CDR3 runs 15 residues. CDR3 DNA: TGTGCCAGCTCACCACTTGGAACAGGGGTCTATGGCTACACCTTC. Translated: CASSPLGTGVYGYTF.

The chain has TRBV10-3 and TRBJ1-5; no reliable D call. Trimming removed 0 bases from V and 6 bases from J, with 12 bases in between. Germline V CDR1 and CDR2: ENHRY, SYGVKD. CDR3 length: 15 amino acids. CDR3 region: CAISESYSIIQPQHF. In DNA, the CDR3 is TGTGCCATCAGTGAGTCCTATTCCATAATTCAGCCCCAGCATTTT.

This chain links TRBV19 with TRBJ2-3; 7 bases line up with TRBD1. Germline V lookup: CDR1 LNHDA, CDR2 SQIVND (reference sequence). V was clipped by 7 bases and J by 1 base; unmatched bases: 8. This CDR3 comprises 15 residues. The CDR3 is CASTQGDRRTDTQYF. The CDR3 DNA follows: TGTGCCAGTACCCAGGGGGACAGACGCACAGATACGCAGTATTTT.

The chain uses TRBV6-5 and TRBJ1-5; a weak D match, TRBD1 (6 bases). Germline V gives CDR1 MNHEY, CDR2 SVGAGI. The CDR3 is 13 amino acids. V lost 6 bases and J 4 bases, leaving 10 bases between the germline ends. The CDR3 DNA reads as TGTGCCAGCAGCGGACAGCAGAATCAGCCCCAGCATTTT. Translating gives CASSGQQNQPQHF.

This chain uses TRBV9 with TRBJ2-1; D remains unclear. Germline V CDR1 and CDR2: SGDLS, YYNGEE. V lost 3 bases and J lost 9, with 13 bases in between. The CDR3 length is 13 residues. As DNA, the CDR3 is TGTGCCAGCAGCGATTTGCCAGAGGTTGAGCAGTTCTTC. It specifies CASSDLPEVEQFF.

V usage is TRBV12-3 or TRBV12-4 and J usage is TRBJ2-7, with D uncertain. V was trimmed by 4 bases and J by 3 bases, leaving 10 bases between them. This CDR3 is built from 13 residues. The CDR3 sequence is CASSYPPGYEQYF. The CDR3 DNA follows: TGTGCCAGCAGTTATCCCCCCGGCTACGAGCAGTACTTC.

This chain uses TRBV6-6 with TRBJ1-5; 9 bases agree with TRBD1. With 2 bases clipped from V and 5 bases from J, the junction kept 1 base outside the gene matches. Germline assignment: CDR1 MNHNY and CDR2 SVGAGI (reference sequence). The CDR3 runs 14 residues. This CDR3 is CASSYDRGYQPQHF. In DNA, the CDR3 is TGTGCCAGCAGTTACGACAGGGGGTATCAGCCCCAGCATTTT.

The chain recombines TRBV25-1 with TRBJ1-3; 8 bases are a match to TRBD1. The germline V gene encodes CDR1 MGHDK and CDR2 SYGVNS. Losses at the gene ends were 11 bases for V and 8 bases for J; bases not matched to a gene: 11. This CDR3 spans 13 amino acids. The CDR3, as DNA: TGTGCCGCGGCGACAGGGGCATTGGACACCATATATTTT. As protein: CAAATGALDTIYF.